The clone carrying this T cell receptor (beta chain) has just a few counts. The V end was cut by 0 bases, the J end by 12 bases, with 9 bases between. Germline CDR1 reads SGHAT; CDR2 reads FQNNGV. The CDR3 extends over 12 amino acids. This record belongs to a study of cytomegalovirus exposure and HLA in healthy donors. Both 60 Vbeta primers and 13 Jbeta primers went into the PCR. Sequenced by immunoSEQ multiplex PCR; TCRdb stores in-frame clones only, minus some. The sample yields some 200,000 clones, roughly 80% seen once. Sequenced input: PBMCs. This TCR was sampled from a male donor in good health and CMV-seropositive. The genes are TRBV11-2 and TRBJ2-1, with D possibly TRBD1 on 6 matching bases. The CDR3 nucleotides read TGTGCCAGCAGCTTAGATATAGGGGGGCAGTTCTTC. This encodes CASSLDIGGQFF.